What follows are 28 T cell receptor beta chains derived from one specimen sequenced in a study of blood T cell repertoires in COVID-19. The protocol was immunoSEQ multiplex PCR, while the TCRdb copy is restricted to in-frame clones and leaves out a portion. The table shows 95,000 to 110,000 clones, with about four fifths occurring only once. The sequenced sample was peripheral blood. The origin of the receptors is a man between 65 and 85 years old with acute or convalescent COVID-19.

The rearrangement joins TRBV12-3 or TRBV12-4 to TRBJ1-3; TRBD1 is a possible D gene (6 bases). The CDR3 sequence is 12 residues long. V was shortened by 2 bases and J by 7 bases, with 6 bases between the two germline ends. This chain's CDR3 is CASSLTGNTIYF. The CDR3 bases are TGTGCCAGCAGTTTAACAGGGAACACCATATATTTT.

The rearrangement links TRBV9 to TRBJ2-3, with TRBD1 identical over 9 bases. Trimming took 4 bases from V and 2 from J; bases not matched to a gene: 5. This CDR3 is built from 15 residues. Germline V gene data show CDR1 as SGDLS and CDR2 as YYNGEE. The CDR3 nucleotides are TGTGCCAGCAGCCCCCGGACAGGGGACACAGATACGCAGTATTTT. It yields the protein CASSPRTGDTDTQYF.

The chain uses TRBV3-1 (or the pseudogene TRBV3-2) and TRBJ1-6, with D perhaps TRBD1 (5 bases). Germline V gives CDR1 LGHDT, CDR2 YNNKEL (reference sequence). There are 14 residues in the CDR3. The V and J ends lost 1 base and 5 bases respectively, with 6 bases between them. Here the CDR3 reads CASSQATDNSPLHF. In DNA, the CDR3 is TGTGCCAGCAGCCAAGCGACAGATAATTCACCCCTCCACTTT.

The V gene is TRBV4-3, the J gene TRBJ1-1; D remains unclear. Between the trimmed V and J ends, which lost 5 bases and 0 bases, there was a span of 13 bases. The CDR3 runs 15 residues. Germline loops: CDR1 LGHNA, CDR2 YSLEER. CDR3 sequence reads: CASSKGADLNTEAFF. The CDR3 nucleotides read TGCGCCAGCAGCAAAGGAGCGGATTTGAACACTGAAGCTTTCTTT.

V and J are TRBV9 and TRBJ1-4; D uncertain. The CDR3 has 14 residues. Germline-derived CDR1 and CDR2 are SGDLS and YYNGEE. The V end was cut by 1 base, the J end by 4 bases, with 8 bases between. Here the CDR3 DNA reads TGTGCCAGCAGCGTAAGCCCGGTTAATGAAAAACTGTTTTTT. It is translated as CASSVSPVNEKLFF.

J is TRBJ2-7 and V is TRBV6-2 or TRBV6-3; TRBD1 might be the D (5 bases). The length of the CDR3 is 12 residues. Germline V gene data show CDR1 as MNHEY and CDR2 as SVGEGT. V was shortened by 6 bases and J by 4 bases, with 10 bases between the two germline ends. In DNA, the CDR3 is TGTGCCAGCAGCCGGACACCTTACGAGCAGTACTTC. It yields the protein CASSRTPYEQYF.

The V and J genes are TRBV19 and TRBJ2-3; 9 bases are a match to TRBD2. Germline CDR1 and CDR2: LNHDA and SQIVND (reference sequence). The CDR3 extends over 15 amino acids. Losses at the gene ends were 3 bases for V and 5 bases for J; bases not matched to a gene: 6. CDR3 residues: CASSMKAGGKDTQYF. The CDR3 nucleotides are TGTGCCAGTAGTATGAAAGCGGGGGGTAAAGATACGCAGTATTTT.

The chain joins TRBV5-4 to TRBJ2-2; 9 positions match TRBD1. The J segment lost 5 bases and the V segment lost 3 bases, leaving 5 bases of the junction unmatched. CDR3 length: 15 amino acids. CDR1 and CDR2 (germline): SGHNT, YYREEE (reference sequence). The CDR3 protein is CASSSRDRVTGELFF. CDR3 DNA sequence: TGTGCCAGCAGCTCCCGGGACAGGGTAACCGGGGAGCTGTTTTTT.

This clone was seen more than once but under ten times. The V call is TRBV5-8, the J call TRBJ1-1; D unresolved. Trimming cost V 4 bases and J 4 bases, with 17 bases left between them. Germline V gives CDR1 SGHTS, CDR2 YDEGEE. This CDR3 contains 15 residues. The CDR3 DNA sequence: TGTGCCAGCAGCCCCCTCGCGAGATATTTCACTGAAGCTTTCTTT. This gives the protein CASSPLARYFTEAFF.

The chain links TRBV6-1 to TRBJ2-2; D gene uncertain. The CDR3 runs to 15 residues. V lost 3 bases to trimming and J lost 1 base, with 9 bases between them. Germline V CDR1 and CDR2: MNHNS, SASEGT. CDR3 nucleotide sequence: TGTGCCAGCAGTGAGACACAGTTGAACACCGGGGAGCTGTTTTTT. Residues: CASSETQLNTGELFF.

This clone was seen only a few times. CDR3 loop: CASSERDRGTKDGYTF. In DNA form, the CDR3 reads TGTGCCAGCAGCGAACGGGACAGGGGAACGAAAGATGGCTACACCTTC. The V call is TRBV6-1, the J call TRBJ1-2; 10 bases are shared with TRBD1. This CDR3 contains 16 residues. Germline V gene lookup returns CDR1 MNHNS and CDR2 SASEGT. V shed 6 bases and J 6 bases; nucleotides not matched to a gene: 13.

This chain connects TRBV13 to TRBJ2-3; D uncertain. This CDR3 contains 14 residues. The V gene's germline CDR1 is PRHDT and CDR2 FYEKMQ (reference sequence). V lost 0 bases and J lost 7, with 11 bases in between. Here the CDR3 reads CASSLGVSSHTQYF. CDR3 DNA sequence: TGTGCCAGCAGCTTAGGTGTGTCTAGTCATACGCAGTATTTT.

The genes are TRBV7-8 and TRBJ2-3; D gene ambiguous. CDR1 and CDR2 from the germline V gene are SGHVS and FQNEAQ. Trimming shortened V by 1 base and J by 5 bases, and 7 bases separated the two germline ends. The CDR3 is 13 residues long. CDR3 nucleotides: TGTGCCAGCAGCTTAGTTGAGGAAGATACGCAGTATTTT. Its translation is CASSLVEEDTQYF.

The V and J genes are TRBV5-4 and TRBJ2-1; the D gene is possibly TRBD2 (5 bases). Germline loops: CDR1 SGHNT, CDR2 YYREEE (reference sequence). V lost 3 bases and J 8 bases, leaving 15 bases between the germline ends. The CDR3 extends over 14 amino acids. The CDR3 region is CASSSRGVEDEQFF. In nucleotides, the CDR3 is TGTGCCAGCAGCTCCCGGGGTGTTGAGGATGAGCAGTTCTTC.

The genes are TRBV6-1 and TRBJ1-5; perhaps TRBD1 as D (6 bases). Germline CDR1 is MNHNS and CDR2 is SASEGT. The CDR3 totals 15 residues. Trimming pared 3 bases from V and 4 bases from J, leaving 13 bases between. CDR3 region: CASSDGGGWNQPQHF. CDR3 nucleotides: TGTGCCAGCAGTGACGGGGGGGGCTGGAATCAGCCCCAGCATTTT.

The chain is built from TRBV19 and TRBJ1-4; no clear D. The CDR3 has 15 amino acids. Germline CDR1 LNHDA, CDR2 SQIVND (reference sequence). V dropped 3 bases and J dropped 6 bases, with 14 bases sitting between them. The CDR3 bases are TGTGCCAGTAGTATTAGCGGCAGTGAGGATGAAAAACTGTTTTTT. Protein: CASSISGSEDEKLFF.

The chain couples TRBV10-3 to TRBJ1-1; D ambiguous. V dropped 8 bases and J dropped 1 base, with 14 bases sitting between them. The CDR3 extends over 14 amino acids. In germline, CDR1 is ENHRY, CDR2 SYGVKD. The CDR3 loop is CAIRPSGQNTEAFF. CDR3 nucleotides: TGTGCCATCCGTCCCAGCGGGCAGAACACTGAAGCTTTCTTT.

J is TRBJ1-6 and V is TRBV24-1; D might be TRBD1 (5 bases). V lost 5 bases, J lost 6 bases, and 16 bases lay in between. Germline V gene sequence: CDR1 KGHDR, CDR2 SFDVKD. The CDR3 sequence is 16 residues long. CDR3 loop: CATSARREDTNSPLHF. In nucleotides, the CDR3 is TGTGCCACCAGTGCCCGTCGAGAGGACACTAATTCACCCCTCCACTTT.

The gene calls are TRBV7-8 and TRBJ1-3; maybe TRBD1 (5 bases). V dropped 2 bases and J dropped 0 bases, with 8 bases sitting between them. The CDR3 consists of 15 residues. Germline values: CDR1 SGHVS, CDR2 FQNEAQ. CDR3 coding DNA: TGTGCCAGCAGCTTATTACAGGACTCTGGAAACACCATATATTTT. It translates to CASSLLQDSGNTIYF.

CDR3 sequence: CASSEAPDGYEQYF. CDR3 DNA: TGTGCCAGCAGCGAGGCACCCGATGGCTACGAGCAGTACTTC. The gene calls are TRBV2 and TRBJ2-7; D not resolved. Germline CDR1 and CDR2: SNHLY and FYNNEI. This CDR3 comprises 14 residues. Trimming removed 6 bases from V and 3 bases from J, with 15 bases in between.

This chain links TRBV5-1 with TRBJ2-5; TRBD2 matches 9 bases. Germline V gives CDR1 SGHRS, CDR2 YFSETQ. Trimming took 8 bases from V and 2 from J; bases not matched to a gene: 19. This CDR3 is 18 amino acids long. The CDR3 DNA reads TGCGCCAGTTCCACAGGCCGGGGTAGCGGGGGACCTCAAGAGACCCAGTACTTC. Encoded protein: CASSTGRGSGGPQETQYF.

The chain is built from TRBV19 and TRBJ1-3; D is unclear. The CDR3 is made up of 15 amino acids. Germline CDR1 and CDR2: LNHDA and SQIVND (reference sequence). Trimming took 10 bases from V and 2 from J, leaving 18 bases between them. The CDR3 region is CATALLRQAGNTIYF. Written as DNA, the CDR3 is TGTGCCACTGCCCTGTTGAGACAAGCTGGAAACACCATATATTTT.

The chain uses TRBV6-5 and TRBJ2-2, with D perhaps matching TRBD2 (5 bases). The germline gives CDR1 MNHEY, CDR2 SVGAGI. The CDR3 has 13 amino acids. Trimming left V 0 bases short and J 7 bases short, with 6 bases between. Written as DNA, the CDR3 is TGTGCCAGCAGTTACTCCGGGGTCGGGGAGCTGTTTTTT. It specifies CASSYSGVGELFF.

The chain links TRBV6-8 to TRBJ1-5, with D maybe TRBD1 (6 bases). The CDR3 contains 14 residues. Trimming took off 2 bases at V and 2 bases at J, with 7 bases between the two ends. Per the germline V gene, CDR1 is MNHGY and CDR2 is SAAAGT. The CDR3, as DNA: TGTGCCAGCAGTTACAAGGGGGGCAATCAGCCCCAGCATTTT. This encodes CASSYKGGNQPQHF.

V and J are TRBV2 and TRBJ2-7, with 9 bases that match TRBD1. V was clipped by 6 bases and J by 6 bases; unmatched bases: 9. CDR3 length equals 14 residues. Germline loops: CDR1 SNHLY, CDR2 FYNNEI. The CDR3 DNA reads as TGTGCCAGCAGCCCGGGACAGGGACCAGTCGAGCAGTACTTC. Its translation is CASSPGQGPVEQYF.

The chain is built from TRBV5-6 and TRBJ1-5; D is undetermined. The CDR3 length is 14 residues. Germline V gene data show CDR1 as SGHDT and CDR2 as YYEEEE. Trimming cost V 4 bases and J 4 bases, with 12 bases left between them. The CDR3 reads CASSRGRINQPQHF. CDR3 coding DNA: TGTGCCAGCAGCCGCGGTCGAATTAATCAGCCCCAGCATTTT.

V gene TRBV27 combines with J gene TRBJ2-1; 9 bases map to TRBD1. Germline-derived CDR1 and CDR2 are MNHEY and SMNVEV (reference sequence). J gave up 6 bases and V 1 base, and 4 bases lay outside the gene matches. The CDR3 totals 15 residues. The CDR3 loop reads CASSLLPTGGNEQFF. The CDR3 region has the DNA TGTGCCAGCAGTTTATTACCGACAGGGGGCAATGAGCAGTTCTTC.

The rearrangement links TRBV7-2 to TRBJ1-2, with D maybe TRBD1 (5 bases). Germline V gene data show CDR1 as SGHTA and CDR2 as FQGNSA. The CDR3 totals 14 residues. V dropped 5 bases and J dropped 4 bases, with 14 bases sitting between them. The CDR3 sequence: CASSGLGGGYGYTF. Here the CDR3 DNA reads TGTGCCAGCAGCGGCCTTGGGGGAGGCTATGGCTACACCTTC.